This T cell receptor beta chain was sequenced in a study of PD-L1 blockade in urothelial cancer. Overall study: Enrolled patients had been treated previously with 0 to 3 chemotherapy regimens.

The CDR3 consists of 13 residues. Germline CDR1 is GTSNPN and CDR2 is SVGIG (reference sequence). Trimming cost V 0 bases and J 0 bases, with 5 bases left between them. This clone has more than one count but fewer than ten. As yet, its antigen is unknown. Time point denoted: peripheral blood 6 weeks after treatment start. Urothelial carcinoma in patients was locally advanced or metastatic. Sampling of each patient yielded between 1 and 8 specimens, collected pretreatment and on-treatment. Findings and caveats of the study: Tumor-associated clones in the blood of durable-benefit patients grew more at 3 weeks.

Using immunoSEQ multiplex PCR, the repertoire was profiled, and TCRdb retains in-frame clones only, with some absent. The sample holds some 120,000 clones, more than 70% seen once. The source is a man aged 45-65 years with urothelial cancer. V is TRBV30 and J is TRBJ1-1; D not certain. This specimen was PBMCs, taken around atezolizumab (anti-PD-L1) treatment. In nucleotides, the CDR3 is TGTGCCTGGAGTGTCCAGATGAACACTGAAGCTTTCTTT. This translates into CAWSVQMNTEAFF.